This entry describes one T cell receptor beta chain. It has no known antigen specificity. No quality values exist for individual bases; no much larger clone is one base distant. These data belong to a study of shared clonotypes between healthy human individuals (dated by TCRdb to the early 2020s). At the level of the whole study: The cohort included a few men and a couple of women between 18 and 49 years of age. For each donor, CD4 naive and CD4 memory were each given three plates, CD8 naive was given two plates, and CD8 memory was given one plate. To estimate repertoire size and how much clonotypes are shared between individuals, the study performed deep sequencing of blood TCR repertoires from five healthy adults. To increase sequencing depth and limit assay-specific biases, TCR repertoire library preparation and sequencing were carried out by different laboratories using diverse techniques. Each donor's leukapheresis produced roughly between roughly 0.85 and 9 billion PBMCs. Overall study outcomes, separate from this receptor: Clonotypes shared by all four sorted-subset donors showed higher generation probabilities than non-shared clonotypes. The genetic and exposure-history diversity represented was limited by the small number of donors. Based on pairwise subsampling, the degree of clonotype sharing among donors was expected to be affected by sequencing depth. About 5% of naive CD4, 3.5% of naive CD8, approximately 2% of memory CD4, and roughly 0.4% of memory CD8 clonotypes were shared across several donors. Naive subsets generally had larger estimated clonotype richness than memory subsets. Rarefaction of sorted-subset datasets indicated incomplete sequencing despite the large sequencing depth. Sampling was limited to blood, and TCR repertoires in tissue likely differ from TCR repertoires in blood.

Using the deep immunoSEQ assay, multiplex PCR amplified TCR CDR3 regions from genomic DNA. Extracted genomic DNA from each cell subset was distributed evenly across all wells of several immunoSEQ 96-well plates, and each plate was treated as a replicate. For sorted subsets, roughly 0.2 ug genomic DNA, equal to 30,000 to 35,000 T cell genomes, was loaded into each replicate PCR. Purified libraries were quantified with a Qubit 3.0 fluorometer, sized on a Bioanalyzer 2100, and re-quantified with the KAPA Library Quantification kit. Every immunoSEQ 96-well plate was sequenced on a separate single-read 150-cycle Illumina NextSeq 550 flow cell. The original pipeline was this. The immunoSEQ output contained only junctional sequences without quality scores, so filtering could not match that applied to full-length reads. To assign V/J genes and CDR3, sequences were annotated against IMGT germline references using PyIR, a Python wrapper for IgBLAST v1.9. Reads were filtered out if the reads had weak V/J assignments (E-value above 1e-6), no CDR3, stop codons, out-of-frame junctions, or ambiguous translated residues. V3J clonotypes were defined as sequences sharing the same inferred V gene, J gene, and CDR3 amino acid sequence. Percentage overlap between repertoires was calculated by dividing the number of shared unique clonotypes by the size of the smaller repertoire. Richness of each repertoire was evaluated using RTK rarefaction, the Chao1 estimator, and Recon v2.1 estimates of unobserved clonotypes. OLGA was used to compute generation probabilities for all TCRbeta clonotypes that the gDNA method yielded from a handful of donors. TCRdb re-hosts the immuneACCESS table, in-frame sequences only. Its copies lack some clones; in the studies checked, an unresolved V gene accounts for under half of them, and the cause for the rest is not known. That table is the source of V, J and clone size, and D and trimming were worked out from the DNA. The sample contains roughly 520,000 clones, about 96% of them found a single time. The ten largest clones capture about 0.06% of the sample.

The CDR3 measures 13 amino acids from cysteine to phenylalanine. Of the read, only the CDR3 DNA is kept; its 39 bases are in frame from base 1. The germline V gene supplies CDR1 MGHDK and CDR2 SYGVNS. At the junction V is shortened by 4 bases and J by 6 bases, with 10 bases in between. Healthy HIV-negative adults with no recently reported acute infections or vaccinations were included as donors. Every donor was a Caucasian adult residing in Nashville, Tennessee, USA. CD4+ T cells were enriched by magnetic negative selection, after which naive cells were positively selected on CD45RA and the negative fraction was taken as the memory subset. After blood collection by leukapheresis, PBMCs were isolated using Ficoll-Histopaque density gradient centrifugation and then cryopreserved in the vapor phase of liquid nitrogen. Analytical flow cytometry was used to check the purity and quantity of every magnetically sorted T cell population. Genomic DNA was isolated from every sorted fraction and measured by UV absorbance on a Nanodrop 2000c.

The chain couples TRBV25-1 to TRBJ1-5; the D gene is not confidently resolved. The sequence came from a woman in her 30s in good health. Sequencing input: naive CD4+ T cells sorted from blood. The cell subset or site label on this specimen signifies: CD45RA+ positively selected. The DNA sequence is given as TGTGCCAGCAGTGGCCCCTTTCCTCAGCCCCAGCATTTT. Its translation is CASSGPFPQPQHF.